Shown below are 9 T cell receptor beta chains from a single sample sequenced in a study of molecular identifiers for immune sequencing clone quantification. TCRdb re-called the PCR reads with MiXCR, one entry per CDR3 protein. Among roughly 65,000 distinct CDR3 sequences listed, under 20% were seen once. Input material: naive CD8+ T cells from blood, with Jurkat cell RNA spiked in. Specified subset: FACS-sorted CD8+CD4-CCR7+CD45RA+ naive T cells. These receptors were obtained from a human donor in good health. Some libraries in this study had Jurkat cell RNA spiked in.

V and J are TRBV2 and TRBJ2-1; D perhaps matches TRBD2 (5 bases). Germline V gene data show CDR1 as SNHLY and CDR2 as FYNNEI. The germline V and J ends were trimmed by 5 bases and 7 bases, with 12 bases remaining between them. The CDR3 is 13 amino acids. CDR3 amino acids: CASSTSYGNEQFF. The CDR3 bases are TGTGCCAGCAGTACTAGTTATGGAAATGAGCAGTTCTTC.

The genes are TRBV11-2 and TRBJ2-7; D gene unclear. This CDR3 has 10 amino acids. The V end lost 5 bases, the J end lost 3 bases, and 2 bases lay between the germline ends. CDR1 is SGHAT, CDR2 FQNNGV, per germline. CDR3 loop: CASSNYEQYF. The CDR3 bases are TGTGCCAGCAGCAACTACGAGCAGTACTTC. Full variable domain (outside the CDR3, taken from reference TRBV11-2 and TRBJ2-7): EAGVAQSPRYKIIEKRQSVAFWCNPISGHATLYWYQQILGQGPKLLIQFQNNGVVDDSQLPKDRFSAERLKGVDSTLKIQPAKLEDSAVYLCASSNYEQYFGPGTRLTVT.

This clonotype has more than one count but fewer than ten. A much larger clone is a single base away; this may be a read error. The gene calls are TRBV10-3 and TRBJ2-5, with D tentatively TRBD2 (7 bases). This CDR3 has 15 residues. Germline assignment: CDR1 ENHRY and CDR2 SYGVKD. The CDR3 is CAIGDARGRAKTQYF. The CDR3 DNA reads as TGTGCCATCGGTGATGCAAGGGGGAGGGCGAAGACCCAGTACTTC.

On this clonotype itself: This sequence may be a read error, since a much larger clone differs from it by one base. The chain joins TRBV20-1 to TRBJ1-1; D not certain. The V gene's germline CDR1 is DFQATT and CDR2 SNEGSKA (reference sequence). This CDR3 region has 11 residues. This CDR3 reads CGATEGTEAFF. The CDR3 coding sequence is TGCGGTGCTACCGAGGGCACTGAAGCTTTCTTT.

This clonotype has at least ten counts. CDR3 DNA sequence: TGTGCCAGCAGCTTAGCGGACCTGAGAGACAATGAGCAGTTCTTC. Translated: CASSLADLRDNEQFF. The V gene is TRBV7-9, the J gene TRBJ2-1; D unclear. CDR1 SEHNR and CDR2 FQNEAQ come from the germline V gene (reference sequence). CDR3 length: 15 amino acids. V lost 0 bases, J lost 5 bases, and 11 bases lay in between.

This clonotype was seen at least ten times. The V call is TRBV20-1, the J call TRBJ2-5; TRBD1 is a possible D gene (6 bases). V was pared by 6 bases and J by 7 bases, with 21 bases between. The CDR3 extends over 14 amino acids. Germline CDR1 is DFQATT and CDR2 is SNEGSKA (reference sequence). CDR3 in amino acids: CSADRDNEPGTQYF. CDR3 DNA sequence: TGCAGTGCCGACCGGGACAACGAACCTGGGACCCAGTACTTC.

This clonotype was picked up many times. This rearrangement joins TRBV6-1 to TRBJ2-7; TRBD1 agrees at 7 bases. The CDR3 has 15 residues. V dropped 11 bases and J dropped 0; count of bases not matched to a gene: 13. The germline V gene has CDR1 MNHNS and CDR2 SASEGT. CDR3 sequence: CAVIGPGTVSYEQYF. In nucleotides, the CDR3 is TGTGCCGTGATAGGCCCGGGGACAGTCTCCTACGAGCAGTACTTC.

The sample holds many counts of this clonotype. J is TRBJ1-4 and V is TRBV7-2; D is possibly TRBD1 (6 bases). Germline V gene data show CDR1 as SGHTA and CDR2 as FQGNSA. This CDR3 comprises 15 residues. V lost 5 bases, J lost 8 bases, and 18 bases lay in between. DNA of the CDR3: TGTGCCAGCAGCAGGGGGTTACGGCTGGGGGAAAAACTGTTTTTT. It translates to CASSRGLRLGEKLFF.

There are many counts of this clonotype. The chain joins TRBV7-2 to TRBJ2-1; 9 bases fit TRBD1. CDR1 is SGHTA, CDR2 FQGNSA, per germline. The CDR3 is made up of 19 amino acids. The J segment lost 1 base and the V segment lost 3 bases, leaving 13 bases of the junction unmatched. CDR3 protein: CASSLIPPIGTGSYNEQFF. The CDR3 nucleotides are TGTGCCAGCAGCTTGATCCCACCGATAGGGACAGGGTCCTACAATGAGCAGTTCTTC.